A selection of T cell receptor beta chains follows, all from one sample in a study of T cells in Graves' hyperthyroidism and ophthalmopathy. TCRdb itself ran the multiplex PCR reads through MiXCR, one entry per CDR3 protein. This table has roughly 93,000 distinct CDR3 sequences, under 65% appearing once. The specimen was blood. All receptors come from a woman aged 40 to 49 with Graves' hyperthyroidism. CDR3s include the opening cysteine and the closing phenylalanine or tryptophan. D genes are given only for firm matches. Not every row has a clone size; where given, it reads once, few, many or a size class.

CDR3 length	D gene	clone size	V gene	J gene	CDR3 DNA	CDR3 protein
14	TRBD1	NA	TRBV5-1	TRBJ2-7	TGCGCCAGCAGCTTGGGACAGGGGGTGTACGAGCAGTACTTC	CASSLGQGVYEQYF
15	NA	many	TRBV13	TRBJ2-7	TGTGCCAGCAGCCAGCCGGGACCAGGAGCTTACGAGCAGTACTTC	CASSQPGPGAYEQYF
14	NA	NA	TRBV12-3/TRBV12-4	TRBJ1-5	TGTGCCAGCAGTCTCCCTTATAGCAATCAGCCCCAGCATTTT	CASSLPYSNQPQHF
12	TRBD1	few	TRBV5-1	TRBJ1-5	TGTGCCAGCAGACCGACAGGGCTCGACGAGCATTTT	CASRPTGLDEHF
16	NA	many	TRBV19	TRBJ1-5	TGTGCCACCTCCAGGGACAACTCTTATAGCAATCAGCCCCAGCATTTT	CATSRDNSYSNQPQHF
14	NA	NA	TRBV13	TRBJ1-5	TGTGCCAGCAGCTTAGATCCGACTAGCGGCCACGAGCATTTT	CASSLDPTSGHEHF
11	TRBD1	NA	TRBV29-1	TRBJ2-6	TGCAGCGGACGGGACAGGGCAACTGAAGCTTTC	CSGRDRATEAF
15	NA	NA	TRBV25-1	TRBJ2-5	TGTGCCAGCAGAGATAGGGCAGGGGAGCAAGAGACCCAGTACTTC	CASRDRAGEQETQYF
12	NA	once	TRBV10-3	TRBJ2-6	TGTGCCATCAGTGAGTTGCACAACGTCCTGACTTTC	CAISELHNVLTF
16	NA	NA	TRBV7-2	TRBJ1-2	TGTGCCAGCTCACCAGTTCGGGAACAGCCAGTCTATGGCTACACCTTC	CASSPVREQPVYGYTF
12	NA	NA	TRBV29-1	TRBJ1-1	TGCAGCGTTGAACGGGACGGTACTGAAGCTTTCTTT	CSVERDGTEAFF
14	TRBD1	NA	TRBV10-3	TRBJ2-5	TGTGCCATTCAAACAGGGGGGTACCAAGAGACCCAGTACTTC	CAIQTGGYQETQYF
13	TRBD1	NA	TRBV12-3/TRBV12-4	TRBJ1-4	TGTGCCAGCACCTCGTGGGGACAGGAAAAACTGTTTTTT	CASTSWGQEKLFF
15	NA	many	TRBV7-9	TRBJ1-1	TGCGCCAGCAGCCCTGGCAAGGGTTGGAGTACTGAAGCTTTCTTT	CASSPGKGWSTEAFF
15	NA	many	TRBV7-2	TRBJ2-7	TGTGCCAGCAGCGTGGTGGGTGGGGGCTCCTACGAGCAGTACTTC	CASSVVGGGSYEQYF
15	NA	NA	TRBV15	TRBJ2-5	TGTGCCACCAGCAGAGTTAGGGGATCCCGAGAGACCCAGTACTTC	CATSRVRGSRETQYF
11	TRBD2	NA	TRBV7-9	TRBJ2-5	TGTGCCAGCAGCCGTACGGCGGGAGGAGAATTC	CASSRTAGGEF
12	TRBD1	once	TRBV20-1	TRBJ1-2	TGCAGTGCCATCGTACAGGGGGGGGGCTACACCTTC	CSAIVQGGGYTF
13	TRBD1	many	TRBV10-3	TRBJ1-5	TGTGCCACCAGGGGGGTCAACGATCAGCCCCAGCATTTT	CATRGVNDQPQHF
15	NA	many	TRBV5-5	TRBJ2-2	TGTGCCAGCAGCATGTACGGGACAAACACCGGGGAGCTGTTTTTT	CASSMYGTNTGELFF
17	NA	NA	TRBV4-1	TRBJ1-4	TGCGCCAGCAGCCAAGATCCCTATTGGACAGTGCGTGAAAAACTGTTTTTT	CASSQDPYWTVREKLFF
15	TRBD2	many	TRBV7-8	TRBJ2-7	TGTGCCAGCAGCTTGGGAGCGGGAGAAACCTACGAGCAGTACTTC	CASSLGAGETYEQYF
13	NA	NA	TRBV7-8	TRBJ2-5	TGTGCCAGCAGCTTAGAAAGGACGGAGACCCAGTACTTC	CASSLERTETQYF
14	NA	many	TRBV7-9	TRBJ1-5	TGTGCCAGCGCGTGGGAGGGTGGGAATCAGCCCCAGCATTTT	CASAWEGGNQPQHF
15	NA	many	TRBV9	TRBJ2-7	TGTGCCAGCAGCGTAGGCACAGGTCCCCCCTACGAGCAGTACTTC	CASSVGTGPPYEQYF
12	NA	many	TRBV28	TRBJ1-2	TGTGCCAGCAGTCTCCAAGTTTATGGCTACACCTTC	CASSLQVYGYTF
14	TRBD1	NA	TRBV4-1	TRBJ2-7	TGTGCCAGCAGCCAAGACACAGGGGGTAATGAGCAGTACTTC	CASSQDTGGNEQYF
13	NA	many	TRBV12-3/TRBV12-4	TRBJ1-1	TGTGCCAGCAGCTTAGCGGGCGGGACTGAAGCTTTCTTT	CASSLAGGTEAFF
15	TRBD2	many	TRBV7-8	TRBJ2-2	TGTGCCAGCAGCCAACTAGCGGGAGGGGCCGGGGAGCTGTTTTTT	CASSQLAGGAGELFF
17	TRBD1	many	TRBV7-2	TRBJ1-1	TGTGCCAGCAGCTTAGGGTGGGGACAGTTGGGGCACACTGAAGCTTTCTTT	CASSLGWGQLGHTEAFF
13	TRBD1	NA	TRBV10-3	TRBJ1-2	TGTGCCATCAGGGGGACAGGGGGCGCGGGCTACACCTTC	CAIRGTGGAGYTF
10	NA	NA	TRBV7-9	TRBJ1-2	TGTGCCAGCAGGGGCCTTGGCTACACCTTC	CASRGLGYTF
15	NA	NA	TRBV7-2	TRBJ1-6	TGTGCCAGCAGCTTAGTCGTCCTCGCCGGATCACCCCTCCACTTT	CASSLVVLAGSPLHF
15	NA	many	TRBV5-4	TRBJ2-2	TGTGCCAGCAGCTTGTATTCCGGGAGAACCGGGGAGCTGTTTTTT	CASSLYSGRTGELFF
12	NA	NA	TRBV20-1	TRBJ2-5	TGCAGTGCTAGAGGGGGAGTAGAGACCCAGTACTTC	CSARGGVETQYF
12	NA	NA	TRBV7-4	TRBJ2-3	TGTGCCAGCAGTTCCCCGAGGGATACGCAGTATTTT	CASSSPRDTQYF
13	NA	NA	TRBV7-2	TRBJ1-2	TGTGCCAGCAGCCTCACGGGGGCCGGTGGCTACACCTTC	CASSLTGAGGYTF
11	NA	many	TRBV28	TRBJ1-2	TGTGCCAGCAGCGGGACTCATGGCTACACCTTC	CASSGTHGYTF
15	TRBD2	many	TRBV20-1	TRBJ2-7	TGCAGTGCTAGCATGCTAGCGGGGATCTCCTACGAGCAGTACTTC	CSASMLAGISYEQYF
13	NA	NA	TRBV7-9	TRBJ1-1	TGTGCCAGCAGTCCCCTCGGCGGAGCTGAAGCTTTCTTT	CASSPLGGAEAFF
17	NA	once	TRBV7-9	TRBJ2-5	TGTGCCGGCAGCCCCAGAGACGGTAGCTCCCCCCAAGAGACCCAGTACTTC	CAGSPRDGSSPQETQYF
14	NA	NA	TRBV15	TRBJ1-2	TGTGCCACCAGCAGAGTTGTAGGCGGGGGACGCTACACCTTC	CATSRVVGGGRYTF